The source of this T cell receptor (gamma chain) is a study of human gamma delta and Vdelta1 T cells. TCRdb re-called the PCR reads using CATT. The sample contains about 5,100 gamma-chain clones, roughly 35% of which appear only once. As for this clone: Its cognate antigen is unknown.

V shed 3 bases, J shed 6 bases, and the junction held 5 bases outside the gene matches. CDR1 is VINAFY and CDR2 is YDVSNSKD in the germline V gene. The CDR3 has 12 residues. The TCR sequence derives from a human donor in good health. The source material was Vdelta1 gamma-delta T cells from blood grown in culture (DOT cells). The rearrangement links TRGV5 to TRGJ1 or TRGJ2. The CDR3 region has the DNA TGTGCCACCTGGGACCCAACTTATAAGAAACTCTTT. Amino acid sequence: CATWDPTYKKLF.